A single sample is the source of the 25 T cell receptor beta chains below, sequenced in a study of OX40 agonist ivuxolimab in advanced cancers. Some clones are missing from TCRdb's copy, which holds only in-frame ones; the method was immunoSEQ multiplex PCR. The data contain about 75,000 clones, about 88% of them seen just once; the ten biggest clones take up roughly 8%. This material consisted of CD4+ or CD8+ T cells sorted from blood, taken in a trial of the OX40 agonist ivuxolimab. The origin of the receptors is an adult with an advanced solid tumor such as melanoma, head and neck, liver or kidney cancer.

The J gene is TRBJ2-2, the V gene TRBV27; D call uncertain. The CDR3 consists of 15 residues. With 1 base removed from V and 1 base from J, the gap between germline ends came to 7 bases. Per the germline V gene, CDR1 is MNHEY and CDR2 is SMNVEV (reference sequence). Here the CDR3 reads CASSLLGLNTGELFF. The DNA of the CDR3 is TGTGCCAGCAGTTTATTAGGGCTGAACACCGGGGAGCTGTTTTTT.

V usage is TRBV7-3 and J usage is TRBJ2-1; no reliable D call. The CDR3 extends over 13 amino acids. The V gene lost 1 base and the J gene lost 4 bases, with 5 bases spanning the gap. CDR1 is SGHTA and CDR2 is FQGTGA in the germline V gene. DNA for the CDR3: TGTGCCAGCAGCTTAAACGGTTACAATGAGCAGTTCTTC. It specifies CASSLNGYNEQFF.

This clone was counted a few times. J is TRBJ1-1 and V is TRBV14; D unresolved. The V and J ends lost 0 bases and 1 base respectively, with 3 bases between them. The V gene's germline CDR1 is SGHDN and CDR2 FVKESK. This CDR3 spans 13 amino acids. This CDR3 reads CASSQEWNTEAFF. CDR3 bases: TGTGCCAGCAGCCAAGAATGGAACACTGAAGCTTTCTTT.

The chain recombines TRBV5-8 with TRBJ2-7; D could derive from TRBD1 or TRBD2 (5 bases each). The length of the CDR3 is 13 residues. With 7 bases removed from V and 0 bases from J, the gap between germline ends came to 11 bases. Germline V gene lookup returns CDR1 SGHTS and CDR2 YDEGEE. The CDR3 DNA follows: TGTGCCAGCTCGAGGGGTTTCTCCTACGAGCAGTACTTC. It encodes CASSRGFSYEQYF. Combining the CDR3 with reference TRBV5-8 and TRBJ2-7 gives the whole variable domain EAGVTQSPTHLIKTRGQQATLRCSPISGHTSVYWYQQALGLGLQFLLWYDEGEERNRGNFPPRFSGRQFPNYSSELNVNALELEDSALYLCASSRGFSYEQYFGPGTRLTVT.

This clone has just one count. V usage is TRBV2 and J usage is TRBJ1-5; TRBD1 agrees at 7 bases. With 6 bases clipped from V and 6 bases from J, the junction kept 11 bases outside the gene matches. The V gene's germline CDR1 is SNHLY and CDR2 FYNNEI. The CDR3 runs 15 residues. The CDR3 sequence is CASRIRGDAGQPQHF. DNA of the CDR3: TGTGCCAGCAGAATCAGGGGGGACGCGGGTCAGCCCCAGCATTTT. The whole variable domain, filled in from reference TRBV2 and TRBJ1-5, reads EPEVTQTPSHQVTQMGQEVILRCVPISNHLYFYWYRQILGQKVEFLVSFYNNEISEKSEIFDDQFSVERPDGSNFTLKIRSTKLEDSAMYFCASRIRGDAGQPQHFGDGTRLSIL.

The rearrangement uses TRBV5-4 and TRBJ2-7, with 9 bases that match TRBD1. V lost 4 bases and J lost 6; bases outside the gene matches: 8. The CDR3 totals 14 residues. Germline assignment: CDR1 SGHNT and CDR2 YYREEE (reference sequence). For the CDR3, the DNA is TGTGCCAGCAGCATCGGGACAGGGATTCGCGAGCAGTACTTC. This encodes CASSIGTGIREQYF.

CDR3 region: CAISESIGNSNQPQHF. The CDR3 nucleotides are TGTGCCATCAGTGAGTCGATCGGAAATAGCAATCAGCCCCAGCATTTT. V usage is TRBV10-3 and J usage is TRBJ1-5; D uncertain. The CDR3 is 16 amino acids. V gave up 0 bases and J gave up 0 bases, with 9 bases separating them. Germline V gene lookup returns CDR1 ENHRY and CDR2 SYGVKD.

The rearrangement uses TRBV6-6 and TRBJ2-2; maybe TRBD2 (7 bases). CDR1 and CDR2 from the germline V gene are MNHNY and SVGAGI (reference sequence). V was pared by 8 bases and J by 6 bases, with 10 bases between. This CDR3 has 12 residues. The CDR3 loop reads CASVGGPGELFF. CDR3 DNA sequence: TGTGCCAGCGTCGGGGGGCCCGGGGAGCTGTTTTTT.

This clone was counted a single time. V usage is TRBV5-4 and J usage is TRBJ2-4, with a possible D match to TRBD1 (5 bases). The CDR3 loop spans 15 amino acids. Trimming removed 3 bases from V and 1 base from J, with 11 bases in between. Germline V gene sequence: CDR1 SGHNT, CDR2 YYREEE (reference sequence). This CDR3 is CASSSPKGAKNIQYF. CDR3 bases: TGTGCCAGCAGCTCACCTAAGGGGGCCAAAAACATTCAGTACTTC.

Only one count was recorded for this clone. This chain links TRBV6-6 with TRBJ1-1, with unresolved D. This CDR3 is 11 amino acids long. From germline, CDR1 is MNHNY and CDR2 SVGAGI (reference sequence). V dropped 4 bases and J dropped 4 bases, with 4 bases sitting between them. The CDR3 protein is CASSWATEAFF. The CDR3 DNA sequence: TGTGCCAGCAGTTGGGCCACTGAAGCTTTCTTT.

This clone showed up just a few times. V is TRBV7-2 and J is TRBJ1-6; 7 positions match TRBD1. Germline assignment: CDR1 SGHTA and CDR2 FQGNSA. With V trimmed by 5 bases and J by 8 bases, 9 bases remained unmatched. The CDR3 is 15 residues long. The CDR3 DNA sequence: TGTGCCAGCAGCCTCCGACAGGGTGGGGATTCACCCCTCCACTTT. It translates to CASSLRQGGDSPLHF.

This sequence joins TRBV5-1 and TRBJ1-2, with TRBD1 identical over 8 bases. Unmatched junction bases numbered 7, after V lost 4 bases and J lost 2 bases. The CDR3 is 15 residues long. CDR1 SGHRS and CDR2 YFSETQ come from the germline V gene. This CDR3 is CASSRGQGGNYGYTF. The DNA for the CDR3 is TGCGCCAGCAGCCGAGGACAGGGCGGGAACTATGGCTACACCTTC.

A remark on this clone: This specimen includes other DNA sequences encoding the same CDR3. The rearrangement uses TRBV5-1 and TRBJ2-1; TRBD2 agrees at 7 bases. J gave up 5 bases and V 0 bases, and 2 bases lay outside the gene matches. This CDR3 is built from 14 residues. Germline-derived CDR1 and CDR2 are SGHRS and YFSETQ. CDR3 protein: CASSLGLADNEQFF. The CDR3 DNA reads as TGCGCCAGCAGCTTGGGCCTAGCGGACAATGAGCAGTTCTTC.

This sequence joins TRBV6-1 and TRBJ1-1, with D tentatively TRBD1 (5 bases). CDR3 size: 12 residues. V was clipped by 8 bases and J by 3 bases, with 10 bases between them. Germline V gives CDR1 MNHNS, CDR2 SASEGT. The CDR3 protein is CASERGYTEAFF. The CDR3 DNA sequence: TGTGCCAGCGAGCGGGGGTACACTGAAGCTTTCTTT.

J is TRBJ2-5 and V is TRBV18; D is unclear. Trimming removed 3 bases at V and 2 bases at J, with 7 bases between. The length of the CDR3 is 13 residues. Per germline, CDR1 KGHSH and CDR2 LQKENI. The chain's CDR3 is CASSPEKQETQYF. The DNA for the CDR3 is TGTGCCAGCTCACCGGAAAAGCAAGAGACCCAGTACTTC.

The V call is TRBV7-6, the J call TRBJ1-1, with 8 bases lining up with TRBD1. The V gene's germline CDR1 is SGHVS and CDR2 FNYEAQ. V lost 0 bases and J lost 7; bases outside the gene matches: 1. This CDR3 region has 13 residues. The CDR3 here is CASSLAQGVEAFF. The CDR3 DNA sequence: TGTGCCAGCAGCTTAGCACAGGGGGTTGAAGCTTTCTTT.

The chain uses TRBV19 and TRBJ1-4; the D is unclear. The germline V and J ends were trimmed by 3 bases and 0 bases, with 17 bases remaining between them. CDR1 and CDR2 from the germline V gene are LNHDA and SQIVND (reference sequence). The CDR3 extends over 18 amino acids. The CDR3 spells CASSMVTHAFATNEKLFF. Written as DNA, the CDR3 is TGTGCCAGTAGTATGGTGACCCACGCCTTCGCAACTAATGAAAAACTGTTTTTT.

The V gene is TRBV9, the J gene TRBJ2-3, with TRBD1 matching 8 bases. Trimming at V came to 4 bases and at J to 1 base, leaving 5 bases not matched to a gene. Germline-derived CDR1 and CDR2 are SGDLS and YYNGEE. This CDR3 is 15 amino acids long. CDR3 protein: CASSRDRGGTDTQYF. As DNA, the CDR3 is TGTGCCAGCAGCAGAGACAGGGGTGGCACAGATACGCAGTATTTT.

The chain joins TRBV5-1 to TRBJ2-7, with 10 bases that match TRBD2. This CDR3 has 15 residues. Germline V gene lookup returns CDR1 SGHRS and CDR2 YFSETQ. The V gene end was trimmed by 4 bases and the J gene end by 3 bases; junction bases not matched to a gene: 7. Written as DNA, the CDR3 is TGCGCCAGCAGCGCTGGGACTAGCGCGGACTACGAGCAGTACTTC. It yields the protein CASSAGTSADYEQYF.

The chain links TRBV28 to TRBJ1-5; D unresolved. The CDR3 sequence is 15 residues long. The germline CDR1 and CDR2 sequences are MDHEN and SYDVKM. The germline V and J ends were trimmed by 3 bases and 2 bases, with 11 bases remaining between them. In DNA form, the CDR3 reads TGTGCCAGCAGTTTTGAACCTTGGGGCAATCAGCCCCAGCATTTT. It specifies CASSFEPWGNQPQHF.

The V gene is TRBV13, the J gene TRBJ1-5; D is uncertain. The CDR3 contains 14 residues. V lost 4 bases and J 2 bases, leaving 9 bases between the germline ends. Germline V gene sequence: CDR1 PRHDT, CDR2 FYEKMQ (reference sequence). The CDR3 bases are TGTGCCAGCAGCTCAGCAGCCGGCAATCAGCCCCAGCATTTT. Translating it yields CASSSAAGNQPQHF.

The CDR3 sequence is CAWTLGARSTDTQYF. As DNA, the CDR3 is TGTGCCTGGACACTTGGAGCTCGTAGCACAGATACGCAGTATTTT. The rearrangement links TRBV30 to TRBJ2-3; no reliable D call. The CDR3 runs to 15 residues. Trimming cost V 4 bases and J 0 bases, with 14 bases left between them. The germline V gene encodes CDR1 GTSNPN and CDR2 SVGIG (reference sequence).

CDR3 sequence reads: CASSLFLSQGTQPQHF. The CDR3 DNA is TGTGCCAGCAGTTTATTCTTAAGTCAGGGAACCCAGCCCCAGCATTTT. This chain joins TRBV28 and TRBJ1-5; TRBD1 is a possible D gene (5 bases). Germline-derived CDR1 and CDR2 are MDHEN and SYDVKM. V lost 1 base, J lost 7 bases, and 17 bases lay in between. The CDR3 has 16 amino acids.

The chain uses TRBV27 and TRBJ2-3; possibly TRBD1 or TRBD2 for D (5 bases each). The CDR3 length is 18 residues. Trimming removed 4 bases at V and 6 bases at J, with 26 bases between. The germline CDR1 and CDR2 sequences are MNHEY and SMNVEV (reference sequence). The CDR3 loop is CASSSTYLVGGAHDTQYF. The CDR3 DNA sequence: TGTGCCAGCAGTTCCACCTACTTGGTTGGGGGAGCACATGATACGCAGTATTTT.

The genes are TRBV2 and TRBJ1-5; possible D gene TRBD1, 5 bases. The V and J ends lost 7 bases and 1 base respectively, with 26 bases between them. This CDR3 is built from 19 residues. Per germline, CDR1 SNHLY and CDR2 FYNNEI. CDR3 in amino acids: CASTSQARLSRDSNQPQHF. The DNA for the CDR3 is TGTGCCAGCACCTCCCAGGCCCGGTTGTCGCGGGACAGCAATCAGCCCCAGCATTTT.